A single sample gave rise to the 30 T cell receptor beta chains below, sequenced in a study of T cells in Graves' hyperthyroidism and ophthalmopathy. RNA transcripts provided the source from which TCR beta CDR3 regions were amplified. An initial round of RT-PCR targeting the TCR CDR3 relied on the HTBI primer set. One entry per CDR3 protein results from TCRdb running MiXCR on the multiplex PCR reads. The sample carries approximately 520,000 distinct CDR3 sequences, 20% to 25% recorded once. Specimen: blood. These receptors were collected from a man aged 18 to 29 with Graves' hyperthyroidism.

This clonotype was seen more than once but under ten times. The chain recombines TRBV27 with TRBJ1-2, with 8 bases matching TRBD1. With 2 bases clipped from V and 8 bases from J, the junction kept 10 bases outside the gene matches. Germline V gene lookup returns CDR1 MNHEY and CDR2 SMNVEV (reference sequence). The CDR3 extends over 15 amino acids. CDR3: CASSLSSGGAGGYTF. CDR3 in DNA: TGTGCCAGCAGTTTAAGCTCAGGGGGCGCGGGAGGCTACACCTTC.

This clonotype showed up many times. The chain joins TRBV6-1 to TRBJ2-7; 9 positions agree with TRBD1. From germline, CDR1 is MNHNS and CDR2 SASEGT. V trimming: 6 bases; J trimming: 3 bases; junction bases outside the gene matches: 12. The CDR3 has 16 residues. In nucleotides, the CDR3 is TGTGCCAGCAGCGATGTCGCCGGACAGGGGAACTACGAGCAGTACTTC. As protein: CASSDVAGQGNYEQYF.

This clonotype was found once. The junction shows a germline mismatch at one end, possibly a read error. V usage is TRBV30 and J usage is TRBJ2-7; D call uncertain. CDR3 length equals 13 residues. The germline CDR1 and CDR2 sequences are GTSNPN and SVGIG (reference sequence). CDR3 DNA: TGTGCCTTGAGTTCCGGGCCTTCCTACGAGCAGTACTTC. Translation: CALSSGPSYEQYF.

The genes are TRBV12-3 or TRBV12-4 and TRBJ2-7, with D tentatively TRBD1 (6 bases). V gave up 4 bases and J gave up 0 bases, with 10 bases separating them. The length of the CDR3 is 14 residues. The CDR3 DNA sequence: TGTGCCAGCAGTTGGACAGACAACTCCTACGAGCAGTACTTC. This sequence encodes CASSWTDNSYEQYF.

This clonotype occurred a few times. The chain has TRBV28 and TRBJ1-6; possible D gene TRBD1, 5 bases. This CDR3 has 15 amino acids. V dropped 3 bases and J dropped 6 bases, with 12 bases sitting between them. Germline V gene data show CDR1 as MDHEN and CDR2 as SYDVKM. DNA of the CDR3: TGTGCCAGCAGTTTGGGCCCGGGGCCTAATTCACCCCTCCACTTT. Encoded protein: CASSLGPGPNSPLHF.

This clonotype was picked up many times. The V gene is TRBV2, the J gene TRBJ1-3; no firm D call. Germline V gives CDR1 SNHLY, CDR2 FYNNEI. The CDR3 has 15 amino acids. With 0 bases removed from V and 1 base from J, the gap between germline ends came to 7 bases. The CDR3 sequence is CASSEAKNSGNTIYF. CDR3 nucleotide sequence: TGTGCCAGCAGTGAAGCAAAAAATTCTGGAAACACCATATATTTT.

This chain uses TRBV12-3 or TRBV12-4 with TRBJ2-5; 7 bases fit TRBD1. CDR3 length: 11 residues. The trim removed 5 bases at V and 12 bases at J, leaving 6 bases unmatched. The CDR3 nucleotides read TGTGCCAGCAGTCCCGACAGGGCGAAGTACTTC. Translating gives CASSPDRAKYF.

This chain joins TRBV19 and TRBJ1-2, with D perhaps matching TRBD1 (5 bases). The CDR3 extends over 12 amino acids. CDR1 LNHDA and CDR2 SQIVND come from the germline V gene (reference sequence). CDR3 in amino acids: CVNVGGTYGYTF. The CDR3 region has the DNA TGTGTCAACGTCGGGGGGACCTATGGCTACACCTTC.

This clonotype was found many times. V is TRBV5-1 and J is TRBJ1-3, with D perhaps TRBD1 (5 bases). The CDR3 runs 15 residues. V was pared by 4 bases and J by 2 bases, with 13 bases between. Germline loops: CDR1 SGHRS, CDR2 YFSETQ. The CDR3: CASSPGTIPGNTIYF. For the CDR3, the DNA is TGCGCCAGCAGCCCCGGGACCATTCCTGGAAACACCATATATTTT.

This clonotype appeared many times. CDR3 DNA: TGTGCCAGCAGCTTGGGACTAGCGGGGGGGCAGTACTTC. Translated, it gives CASSLGLAGGQYF. The chain uses TRBV5-6 and TRBJ2-7, with TRBD2 identical over 13 bases. Germline V gene data show CDR1 as SGHDT and CDR2 as YYEEEE. The trim removed 0 bases at V and 9 bases at J, leaving 0 bases unmatched. The CDR3 consists of 13 residues.

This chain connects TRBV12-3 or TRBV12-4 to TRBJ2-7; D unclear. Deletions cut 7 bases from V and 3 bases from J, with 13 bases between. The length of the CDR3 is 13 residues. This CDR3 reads CASTLGPIYEQYF. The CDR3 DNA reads TGTGCCAGCACCCTTGGACCCATCTACGAGCAGTACTTC.

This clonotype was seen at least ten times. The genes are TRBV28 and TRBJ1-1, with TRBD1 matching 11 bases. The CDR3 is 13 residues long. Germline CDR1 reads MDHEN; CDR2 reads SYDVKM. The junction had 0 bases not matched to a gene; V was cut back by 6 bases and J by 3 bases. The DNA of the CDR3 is TGTGCCAGCAGGGGACAGGGGGACACTGAAGCTTTCTTT. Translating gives CASRGQGDTEAFF.

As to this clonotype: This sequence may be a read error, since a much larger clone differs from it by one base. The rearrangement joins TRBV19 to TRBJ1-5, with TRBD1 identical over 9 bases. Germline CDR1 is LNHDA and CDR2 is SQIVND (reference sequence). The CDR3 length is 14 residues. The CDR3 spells CSSSSDRGDQPQHF. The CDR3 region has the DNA TGTTCCAGTAGTTCCGACAGGGGGGATCAGCCCCAGCATTTT.

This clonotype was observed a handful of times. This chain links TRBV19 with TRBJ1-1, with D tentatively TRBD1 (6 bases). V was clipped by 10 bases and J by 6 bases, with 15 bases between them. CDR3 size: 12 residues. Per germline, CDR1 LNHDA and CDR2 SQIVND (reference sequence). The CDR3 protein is CATLDRRAEAFF. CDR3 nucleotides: TGTGCCACCCTCGACAGGAGGGCTGAAGCTTTCTTT.

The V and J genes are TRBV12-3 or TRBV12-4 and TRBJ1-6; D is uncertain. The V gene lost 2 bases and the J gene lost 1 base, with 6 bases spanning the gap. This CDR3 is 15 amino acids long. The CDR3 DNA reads TGTGCCAGCAGTTTAAGAGATTCCTATAATTCACCCCTCCACTTT. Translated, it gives CASSLRDSYNSPLHF.

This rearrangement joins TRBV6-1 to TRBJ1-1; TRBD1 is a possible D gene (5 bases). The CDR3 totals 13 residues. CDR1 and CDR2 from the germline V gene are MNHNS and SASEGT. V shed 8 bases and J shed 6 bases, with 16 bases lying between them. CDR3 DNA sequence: TGTGCCAGCGCCCGGGGGGGGGGGTCTGAAGCTTTCTTT. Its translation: CASARGGGSEAFF.

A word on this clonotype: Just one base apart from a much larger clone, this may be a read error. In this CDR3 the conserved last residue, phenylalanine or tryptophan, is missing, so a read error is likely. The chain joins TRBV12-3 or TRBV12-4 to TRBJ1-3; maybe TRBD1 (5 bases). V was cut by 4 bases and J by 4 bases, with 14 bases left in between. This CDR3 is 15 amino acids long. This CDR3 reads CASSSGFRRGNTIYV. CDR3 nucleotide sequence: TGTGCCAGCAGTTCAGGGTTTAGGCGAGGAAACACCATATATGTT.

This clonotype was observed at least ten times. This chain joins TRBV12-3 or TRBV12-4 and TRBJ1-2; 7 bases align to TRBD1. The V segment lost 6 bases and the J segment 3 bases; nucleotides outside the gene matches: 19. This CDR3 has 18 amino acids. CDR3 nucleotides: TGTGCCAGCAGGAGACAGGGACCCCGCGGATTGAAGGACTATGGCTACACCTTC. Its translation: CASRRQGPRGLKDYGYTF.

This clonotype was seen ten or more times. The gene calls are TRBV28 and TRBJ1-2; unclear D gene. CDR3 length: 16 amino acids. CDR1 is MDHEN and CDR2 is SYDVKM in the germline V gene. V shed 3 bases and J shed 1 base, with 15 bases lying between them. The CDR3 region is CASSLSGTPFNYGYTF. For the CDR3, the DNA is TGTGCCAGCAGTTTGTCGGGTACCCCCTTTAACTATGGCTACACCTTC.

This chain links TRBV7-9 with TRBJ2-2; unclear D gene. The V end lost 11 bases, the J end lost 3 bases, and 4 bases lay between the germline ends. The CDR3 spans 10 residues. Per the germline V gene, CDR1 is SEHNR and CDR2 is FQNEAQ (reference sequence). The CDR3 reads CAVDTGELFF. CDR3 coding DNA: TGTGCCGTAGACACCGGGGAGCTGTTTTTT.

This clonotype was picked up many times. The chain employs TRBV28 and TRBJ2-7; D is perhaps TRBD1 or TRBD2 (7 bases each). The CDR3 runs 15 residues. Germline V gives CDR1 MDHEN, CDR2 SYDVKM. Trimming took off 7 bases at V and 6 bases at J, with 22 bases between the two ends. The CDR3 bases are TGTGCCAGCAATCACAGGGGAGGGGTAATAAGCGAGCAGTACTTC. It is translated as CASNHRGGVISEQYF.

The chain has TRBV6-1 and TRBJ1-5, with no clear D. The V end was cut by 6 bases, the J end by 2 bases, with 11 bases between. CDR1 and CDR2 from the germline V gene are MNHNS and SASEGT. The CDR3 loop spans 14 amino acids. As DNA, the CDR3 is TGTGCCAGCAGCCGGGCCTCAGGCAATCAGCCCCAGCATTTT. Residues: CASSRASGNQPQHF.

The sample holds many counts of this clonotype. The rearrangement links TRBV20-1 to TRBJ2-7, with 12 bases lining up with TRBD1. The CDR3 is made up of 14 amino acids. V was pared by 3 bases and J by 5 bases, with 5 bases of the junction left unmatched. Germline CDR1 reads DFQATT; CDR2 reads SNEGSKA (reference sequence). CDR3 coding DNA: TGCAGTGCTAGCCCGGGACAGGGGGCCCACGAGCAGTACTTC. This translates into CSASPGQGAHEQYF.

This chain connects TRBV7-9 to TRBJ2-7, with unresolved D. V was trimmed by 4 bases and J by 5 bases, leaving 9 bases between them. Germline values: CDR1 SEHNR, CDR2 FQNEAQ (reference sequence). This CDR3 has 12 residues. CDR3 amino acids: CASSYQPDEQYF. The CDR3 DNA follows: TGTGCCAGCAGCTACCAGCCCGACGAGCAGTACTTC.

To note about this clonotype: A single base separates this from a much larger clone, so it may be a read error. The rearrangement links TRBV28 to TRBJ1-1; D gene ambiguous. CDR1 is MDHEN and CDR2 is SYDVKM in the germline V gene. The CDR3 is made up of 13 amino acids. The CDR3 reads CSSKLTENTEAFF. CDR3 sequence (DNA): TGTTCCAGCAAATTGACGGAGAACACTGAAGCTTTCTTT.

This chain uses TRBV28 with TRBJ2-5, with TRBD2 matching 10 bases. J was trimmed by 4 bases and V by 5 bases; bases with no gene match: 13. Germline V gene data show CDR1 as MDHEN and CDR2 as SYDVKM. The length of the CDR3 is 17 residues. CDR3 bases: TGTGCCAGCAGTACTGACCTAATCACTAGCGGGGCAGAGACCCAGTACTTC. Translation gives CASSTDLITSGAETQYF.

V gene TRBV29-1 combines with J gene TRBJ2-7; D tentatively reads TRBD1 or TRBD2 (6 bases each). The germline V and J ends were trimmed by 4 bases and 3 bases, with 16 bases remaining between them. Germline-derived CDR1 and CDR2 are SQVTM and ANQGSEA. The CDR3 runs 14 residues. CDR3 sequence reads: CSVAPGRGGYEQYF. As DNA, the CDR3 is TGCAGCGTTGCGCCCGGCAGGGGAGGCTACGAGCAGTACTTC.

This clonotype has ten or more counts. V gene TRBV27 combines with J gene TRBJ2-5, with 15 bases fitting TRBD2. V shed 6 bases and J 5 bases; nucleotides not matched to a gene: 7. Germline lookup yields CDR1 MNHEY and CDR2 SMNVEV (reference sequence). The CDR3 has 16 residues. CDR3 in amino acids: CASRGLAGGVAETQYF. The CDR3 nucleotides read TGTGCCAGCAGAGGACTAGCGGGGGGGGTTGCGGAGACCCAGTACTTC.

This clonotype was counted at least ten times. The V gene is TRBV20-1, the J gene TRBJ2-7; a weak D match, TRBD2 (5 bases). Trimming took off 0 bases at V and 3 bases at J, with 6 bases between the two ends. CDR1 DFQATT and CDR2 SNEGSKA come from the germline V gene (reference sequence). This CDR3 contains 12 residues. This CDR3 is CSARDGSYEQYF. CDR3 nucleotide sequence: TGCAGTGCTAGAGATGGGAGCTACGAGCAGTACTTC.

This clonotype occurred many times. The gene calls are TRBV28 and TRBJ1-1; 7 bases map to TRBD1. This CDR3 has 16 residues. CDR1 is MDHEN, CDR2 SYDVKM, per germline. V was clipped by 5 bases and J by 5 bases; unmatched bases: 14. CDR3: CASSTTGRGLGTEAFF. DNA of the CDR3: TGTGCCAGCAGTACTACGGGAAGGGGGCTTGGGACTGAAGCTTTCTTT.